One and the same sample provided the 24 T cell receptor beta chains below, sequenced in a study of molecular identifiers for immune sequencing clone quantification. TCRdb called the PCR reads again in MiXCR, with one record for every CDR3 protein. The sample yields more than 450,000 distinct CDR3 sequences, around 23% seen once. The sequenced sample consisted of naive CD8+ T cells from blood, with Jurkat cell RNA spiked in. The subset is: FACS-sorted CD8+CD4-CCR7+CD45RA+ naive T cells. The source is a human donor in good health. Some libraries in this study had Jurkat cell RNA spiked in.

The chain employs TRBV3-2 and TRBJ1-1; TRBD1, the D gene given by the table, was not confirmed from the DNA. TRBV3-2 is reported as a pseudogene. The CDR3 covers 17 residues. CDR3 DNA: TGTGCCAGCAGCCTCCAGGGGGGGGTCGGTGAGTACACTGAAGCTTTCTTT. Protein: CASSLQGGVGEYTEAFF.

This clonotype was picked up a small number of times. The chain carries TRBV20-1 and TRBJ2-7; D may be TRBD2 (5 bases). This CDR3 contains 14 residues. V lost 3 bases to trimming and J lost 6 bases, with 18 bases between them. Germline V gene lookup returns CDR1 DFQATT and CDR2 SNEGSKA (reference sequence). CDR3 sequence (DNA): TGCAGTGCTAGCGACTACCAGTTGAACCGCGAGCAGTACTTC. Its protein is CSASDYQLNREQYF.

This clonotype was counted many times. The rearrangement links TRBV14 to TRBJ2-5; D gene ambiguous. Deletions cut 2 bases from V and 1 base from J, with 11 bases between. Germline V gene data show CDR1 as SGHDN and CDR2 as FVKESK. CDR3 length equals 15 residues. DNA for the CDR3: TGTGCCAGCAGCCAAAAGATAGAGATCCAAGAGACCCAGTACTTC. Translating gives CASSQKIEIQETQYF.

As concerns this clonotype: An end of the junction does not agree with germline; a read error may underlie this. The gene calls are TRBV19 and TRBJ2-4; 8 bases fit TRBD1. CDR3 length equals 13 residues. Germline CDR1 and CDR2: LNHDA and SQIVND (reference sequence). The CDR3 region has the DNA TGTGCCAGTAACGACAGGGGCGAAAACACTCAGTACTTC. This gives the protein CASNDRGENTQYF.

A remark on this clonotype: This may come from a read error, since a much larger clone is one base off. The chain is built from TRBV13 and TRBJ1-1, with a tentative D call TRBD1 (5 bases). The CDR3 is 15 residues long. Germline V gene data show CDR1 as PRHDT and CDR2 as FYEKMQ (reference sequence). In nucleotides, the CDR3 is TGTGCCAGCGGCTTTTTACCGGGGCCGAACACTGAAGCTTTCTTT. The encoded protein is CASGFLPGPNTEAFF.

This clonotype was observed a few times. The chain is built from TRBV5-6 and TRBJ2-7; D is unclear. The CDR3 loop spans 15 amino acids. The germline V and J ends were trimmed by 4 bases and 1 base, with 15 bases remaining between them. CDR1 is SGHDT and CDR2 is YYEEEE in the germline V gene. The CDR3 loop is CASSPTPTRSYEQYF. The CDR3 DNA follows: TGTGCCAGCAGCCCAACGCCAACCCGGTCCTACGAGCAGTACTTC.

The sample holds a few counts of this clonotype. The chain joins TRBV7-9 to TRBJ2-1, with a tentative D call TRBD2 (6 bases). Trimming took 7 bases from V and 8 from J, leaving 21 bases between them. Germline assignment: CDR1 SEHNR and CDR2 FQNEAQ (reference sequence). CDR3 length: 15 amino acids. Written as DNA, the CDR3 is TGTGCCAGCACCATCCCAGCGGGCGGGGCCCATGAGCAGTTCTTC. It encodes CASTIPAGGAHEQFF.

This chain joins TRBV9 and TRBJ2-7; D remains ambiguous. V lost 0 bases to trimming and J lost 4 bases, with 11 bases between them. CDR3 length equals 14 residues. Germline V gives CDR1 SGDLS, CDR2 YYNGEE. The CDR3, as DNA: TGTGCCAGCAGCGTAGGTTTCTCCACTTACGAGCAGTACTTC. It specifies CASSVGFSTYEQYF.

In its sample, this clonotype was seen many times. V gene TRBV7-9 combines with J gene TRBJ2-5; a possible D gene is TRBD1 (6 bases). This CDR3 has 16 residues. Germline V gene data show CDR1 as SEHNR and CDR2 as FQNEAQ (reference sequence). With 11 bases removed from V and 4 bases from J, the gap between germline ends came to 26 bases. CDR3 sequence (DNA): TGTGCCTTAAAACTCATTCAGGGGCCCAAGGGAGAGACCCAGTACTTC. This sequence encodes CALKLIQGPKGETQYF.

This clonotype was seen only a few times. This chain uses TRBV11-2 with TRBJ2-5; 8 nucleotides line up with TRBD1. Germline-derived CDR1 and CDR2 are SGHAT and FQNNGV. V was clipped by 4 bases and J by 5 bases; unmatched bases: 12. CDR3 length equals 16 residues. The CDR3 DNA reads TGTGCCAGCAGCTCGCACCGGGACAGGTCCGCGGAGACCCAGTACTTC. It is translated as CASSSHRDRSAETQYF. Looking up the rest from reference TRBV11-2 and TRBJ2-5 gives the full variable domain: EAGVAQSPRYKIIEKRQSVAFWCNPISGHATLYWYQQILGQGPKLLIQFQNNGVVDDSQLPKDRFSAERLKGVDSTLKIQPAKLEDSAVYLCASSSHRDRSAETQYFGPGTRLLVL.

In its sample, this clonotype was seen many times. The chain carries TRBV19 and TRBJ1-5; D gene ambiguous. Germline V gene data show CDR1 as LNHDA and CDR2 as SQIVND (reference sequence). Trimming shortened V by 3 bases and J by 0 bases, and 9 bases separated the two germline ends. CDR3 length: 15 amino acids. Here the CDR3 reads CASSMSDYSNQPQHF. The DNA of the CDR3 is TGTGCCAGTAGTATGAGTGATTATAGCAATCAGCCCCAGCATTTT. The entire variable domain, with the rest obtained from reference TRBV19 and TRBJ1-5, is as follows: DGGITQSPKYLFRKEGQNVTLSCEQNLNHDAMYWYRQDPGQGLRLIYYSQIVNDFQKGDIAEGYSVSREKKESFPLTVTSAQKNPTAFYLCASSMSDYSNQPQHFGDGTRLSIL.

This clonotype came up a few times. CDR3 nucleotide sequence: TGTGCCAGCAGCTCCCCGACTAGCGGGACACGACCCCAGCTCTTCTTC. Its translation: CASSSPTSGTRPQLFF. The chain uses TRBV7-2 and TRBJ2-1; 11 nucleotides line up with TRBD2. Germline values: CDR1 SGHTA, CDR2 FQGNSA. V lost 4 bases, J lost 16 bases, and 18 bases stayed unmatched. There are 16 residues in the CDR3.

The chain joins TRBV18 to TRBJ2-7; D is perhaps TRBD2 (6 bases). This CDR3 is 14 amino acids long. CDR1 is KGHSH, CDR2 LQKENI, per germline. Trimming removed 0 bases from V and 5 bases from J, with 11 bases in between. CDR3: CASSPPPGVHEQYF. The CDR3 DNA sequence: TGTGCCAGCTCACCACCTCCGGGAGTCCACGAGCAGTACTTC. The whole variable domain, remainder taken from reference TRBV18 and TRBJ2-7, is NAGVMQNPRHLVRRRGQEARLRCSPMKGHSHVYWYRQLPEEGLKFMVYLQKENIIDESGMPKERFSAEFPKEGPSILRIQQVVRGDSAAYFCASSPPPGVHEQYFGPGTRLTVT.

The chain couples TRBV27 to TRBJ2-3; 11 nucleotides match TRBD2. Germline values: CDR1 MNHEY, CDR2 SMNVEV (reference sequence). The length of the CDR3 is 15 residues. Trimming cost V 7 bases and J 6 bases; bases outside gene matches: 9. CDR3 coding DNA: TGTGCCAGCACCCCCTTAGCGGGAGGGGTGGATACGCAGTATTTT. It specifies CASTPLAGGVDTQYF.

This clonotype occurred once. The J gene is TRBJ2-7, the V gene TRBV7-9; D possibly matches TRBD1 or TRBD2 (5 bases each). The germline V and J ends were trimmed by 3 bases and 6 bases, with 9 bases remaining between them. The CDR3 loop spans 12 amino acids. Germline V gives CDR1 SEHNR, CDR2 FQNEAQ (reference sequence). CDR3 in amino acids: CASSFEGSEQYF. The DNA for the CDR3 is TGTGCCAGCAGCTTCGAGGGGAGCGAGCAGTACTTC.

Of note for this clonotype: A read error may explain this, as a much larger clone is one base away. The CDR3 here is CASSMRWGASDTQYF. CDR3 sequence (DNA): TGTGCCAGTAGCATGCGCTGGGGCGCCTCAGATACGCAGTATTTT. The rearrangement links TRBV19 to TRBJ2-3, with D perhaps TRBD1 (5 bases). The CDR3 runs to 15 residues. The V end was cut by 6 bases, the J end by 4 bases, with 17 bases between. Germline assignment: CDR1 LNHDA and CDR2 SQIVND (reference sequence).

This clonotype was observed a few times. The chain couples TRBV4-1 to TRBJ1-1; D is perhaps TRBD1 (6 bases). The V gene lost 4 bases and the J gene lost 5 bases, with 11 bases spanning the gap. This CDR3 contains 13 residues. Germline CDR1 and CDR2: MGHRA and YSYEKL. For the CDR3, the DNA is TGCGCCAGCAGCCTAACAGGGAAAACTGAAGCTTTCTTT. It specifies CASSLTGKTEAFF.

The table lists this clonotype with a few counts. CDR3 in amino acids: CASSLNVAGGNTEAFF. The DNA for the CDR3 is TGTGCCAGCAGTTTAAACGTGGCAGGAGGGAACACTGAAGCTTTCTTT. The rearrangement links TRBV27 to TRBJ1-1; no definite D call. V lost 2 bases and J 1 base, leaving 14 bases between the germline ends. Germline CDR1 reads MNHEY; CDR2 reads SMNVEV (reference sequence). The CDR3 runs 16 residues.

V is TRBV6-5 and J is TRBJ2-3, with D tentatively TRBD2 (6 bases). V lost 4 bases, J lost 2 bases, and 10 bases lay in between. Germline V gene data show CDR1 as MNHEY and CDR2 as SVGAGI. This CDR3 has 14 residues. The DNA for the CDR3 is TGTGCCAGCAGTTTCAGGGAGGTCACAGATACGCAGTATTTT. Protein: CASSFREVTDTQYF.

Notes on this clonotype: This may be a read error, as it is one base from a much larger clone. The chain recombines TRBV5-1 with TRBJ2-1; 9 bases are a match to TRBD1. This CDR3 contains 17 residues. Germline assignment: CDR1 SGHRS and CDR2 YFSETQ. The CDR3 reads CASSLTGGWSPYIEQFF. CDR3 coding DNA: TGCGCCAGCAGCTTAACAGGGGGCTGGTCCCCTTACATTGAGCAGTTCTTC.

Details on this clonotype: One end of the junction does not line up with germline, which may come from a read error. This chain links TRBV28 with TRBJ2-5, with 7 bases that match TRBD1. The CDR3 loop spans 14 amino acids. Germline CDR1 reads MDHEN; CDR2 reads SYDVKM. The CDR3 spells CASSETGIEEPQYF. The CDR3 nucleotides read TGTGCCAGCAGTGAGACAGGGATTGAAGAGCCCCAGTACTTC.

This sequence joins TRBV3-1 and TRBJ2-5; 8 bases are a match to TRBD2. Germline V gene data show CDR1 as LGHDT and CDR2 as YNNKEL (reference sequence). This CDR3 has 16 amino acids. The trim removed 0 bases at V and 5 bases at J, leaving 8 bases unmatched. DNA of the CDR3: TGTGCCAGCAGCCAAGATTCCGGGAGGGCCCGGGAGACCCAGTACTTC. Translating it yields CASSQDSGRARETQYF.

This clonotype has only a few counts. This sequence joins TRBV29-1 and TRBJ2-7, with a possible D match to TRBD1 (5 bases). This CDR3 is 13 amino acids long. The V gene lost 7 bases and the J gene lost 2 bases, with 15 bases spanning the gap. Germline assignment: CDR1 SQVTM and CDR2 ANQGSEA. CDR3 residues: CSATAGSTYEQYF. The CDR3 DNA reads as TGCAGCGCCACGGCAGGGTCCACCTACGAGCAGTACTTC.

The J gene is TRBJ1-2, the V gene TRBV27; D is perhaps TRBD1 (5 bases). In germline, CDR1 is MNHEY, CDR2 SMNVEV (reference sequence). V lost 8 bases and J lost 5, with 15 bases in between. CDR3 length: 13 amino acids. The CDR3 protein is CASPPWGGYGYTF. The CDR3 DNA reads as TGTGCCAGCCCCCCTTGGGGGGGGTATGGCTACACCTTC.